Each of the 24 T cell receptor beta chains below was sequenced from the same sample in a study of long-term antiretroviral therapy in people with HIV (dated by TCRdb to between 2021 and 2023). The immunoSEQ hsTCRB v3.0 assay was used at survey level resolution to sequence the TRB variable region. TCRdb re-hosts the immuneACCESS table, in-frame sequences only. Its copies lack some clones; in the studies checked, an unresolved V gene accounts for under half of them, and the cause for the rest is not known. The sample records about 12,000 clones, 82% of which are singletons. Of the sample, 15% to 20% falls within the top ten clones. This material consisted of unsorted PBMCs, taken around 8 years after starting antiretroviral therapy. The receptors shown here come from a man between 50 and 59 years old with HIV.

The rearrangement joins TRBV19 to TRBJ2-2; D uncertain. The CDR3 spans 11 residues. Trimming removed 0 bases from V and 8 bases from J, with 1 base in between. Germline CDR1 LNHDA, CDR2 SQIVND (reference sequence). The CDR3 loop reads CASSIEGELFF. CDR3 sequence (DNA): TGTGCCAGTAGTATAGAGGGGGAGCTGTTTTTT.

In its sample, this clone was seen once. J is TRBJ1-2 and V is TRBV19; TRBD1 might be the D (6 bases). Germline-derived CDR1 and CDR2 are LNHDA and SQIVND (reference sequence). The V and J ends lost 6 bases and 5 bases respectively, with 13 bases between them. This CDR3 has 13 residues. The CDR3 DNA reads TGTGCCAGTAGCTCCGACAGGTGGTATGGCTACACCTTC. Encoded protein: CASSSDRWYGYTF.

The chain is built from TRBV10-1 and TRBJ2-7, with no clear D. The germline CDR1 and CDR2 sequences are WNHNN and SYGVQD (reference sequence). Trimming stripped 2 bases from V and 2 bases from J, with 10 bases between. The CDR3 has 14 amino acids. CDR3 nucleotides: TGCGCCAGCAGTGAGGGACGGTCAACCTACGAGCAGTACTTC. As protein: CASSEGRSTYEQYF.

This clone is labeled as medium-sized (0.01 to 0.1%). The V and J genes are TRBV18 and TRBJ1-1; TRBD1 is a possible D gene (5 bases). This CDR3 has 15 residues. Trimming removed 4 bases at V and 4 bases at J, with 16 bases between. Germline V CDR1 and CDR2: KGHSH, LQKENI. As DNA, the CDR3 is TGTGCCAGCTCACGATCTGGGGGGTGGAGCACTGAAGCTTTCTTT. Amino acids: CASSRSGGWSTEAFF. The full variable domain, with the rest looked up from reference TRBV18 and TRBJ1-1, is NAGVMQNPRHLVRRRGQEARLRCSPMKGHSHVYWYRQLPEEGLKFMVYLQKENIIDESGMPKERFSAEFPKEGPSILRIQQVVRGDSAAYFCASSRSGGWSTEAFFGQGTRLTVV.

This clone showed up just a few times. The chain combines TRBV13 with TRBJ1-1, with no clear D. V lost 1 base and J lost 0, with 6 bases in between. This CDR3 has 14 residues. CDR1 is PRHDT, CDR2 FYEKMQ, per germline (reference sequence). The CDR3 loop reads CASSLVSLNTEAFF. The CDR3 nucleotides read TGTGCCAGCAGCTTAGTTTCACTGAACACTGAAGCTTTCTTT.

There are a few counts of this clone. The chain recombines TRBV11-3 with TRBJ2-1; no definite D call. V shed 0 bases and J shed 0 bases, with 6 bases lying between them. The CDR3 has 15 amino acids. Germline assignment: CDR1 SGHNT and CDR2 YENEEA. CDR3 coding DNA: TGTGCCAGCAGCTTAGATGGAAGCTCCTACAATGAGCAGTTCTTC. Translating gives CASSLDGSSYNEQFF.

The V call is TRBV5-4, the J call TRBJ1-1, with 7 bases matching TRBD1. The trim removed 4 bases at V and 3 bases at J, leaving 6 bases unmatched. From germline, CDR1 is SGHNT and CDR2 YYREEE (reference sequence). The CDR3 contains 14 residues. DNA of the CDR3: TGTGCCAGCAGCAGGGACAGATCGGACACTGAAGCTTTCTTT. Its translation is CASSRDRSDTEAFF.

V gene TRBV15 combines with J gene TRBJ1-1, with 9 bases identical to TRBD1. The CDR3 has 14 amino acids. V trimming: 8 bases; J trimming: 5 bases; junction bases outside the gene matches: 9. CDR1 is LNHNV, CDR2 YYDKDF, per germline (reference sequence). CDR3 sequence reads: CATRDRVSGTEAFF. CDR3 DNA sequence: TGTGCCACCCGGGACAGGGTATCGGGAACTGAAGCTTTCTTT.

This clone was counted a few times. The chain combines TRBV27 with TRBJ2-3, with D possibly being TRBD1 (5 bases). The CDR3 contains 15 residues. The germline CDR1 and CDR2 sequences are MNHEY and SMNVEV (reference sequence). With 6 bases removed from V and 4 bases from J, the gap between germline ends came to 17 bases. Here the CDR3 reads CASSHPQTASDTQYF. The CDR3 DNA reads TGTGCCAGCAGCCACCCCCAGACAGCGTCAGATACGCAGTATTTT.

This clone was recorded a few times. The chain combines TRBV27 with TRBJ1-1, with D uncertain. The V and J ends lost 0 bases and 8 bases respectively, with 13 bases between them. This CDR3 is 14 amino acids long. Germline V lookup: CDR1 MNHEY, CDR2 SMNVEV (reference sequence). CDR3 coding DNA: TGTGCCAGCAGTTTATCCTGGACGCCCGTCGAAGCTTTCTTT. Its protein product is CASSLSWTPVEAFF.

This clone was seen a handful of times. V and J are TRBV27 and TRBJ1-1, with D tentatively TRBD1 (5 bases). CDR3 length equals 13 residues. V was pared by 3 bases and J by 1 base, with 6 bases between. Germline loops: CDR1 MNHEY, CDR2 SMNVEV (reference sequence). The CDR3 loop reads CASSLQGNTEAFF. The DNA of the CDR3 is TGTGCCAGCAGTTTGCAGGGGAACACTGAAGCTTTCTTT.

This clone was seen once. The J gene is TRBJ1-1, the V gene TRBV7-9, with D unresolved. Germline V gene sequence: CDR1 SEHNR, CDR2 FQNEAQ (reference sequence). The V and J ends lost 2 bases and 0 bases respectively, with 10 bases between them. The CDR3 has 15 amino acids. The CDR3 sequence is CASSLFAGLNTEAFF. CDR3 nucleotides: TGTGCCAGCAGCTTATTTGCCGGGCTGAACACTGAAGCTTTCTTT.

The V and J genes are TRBV7-3 and TRBJ1-1; D not resolved. Germline lookup yields CDR1 SGHTA and CDR2 FQGTGA. Trimming stripped 0 bases from V and 4 bases from J, with 9 bases between. The CDR3 totals 14 residues. CDR3 sequence (DNA): TGTGCCAGCAGCTTAACAAGCGTATCCACTGAAGCTTTCTTT. It translates to CASSLTSVSTEAFF.

J is TRBJ2-3 and V is TRBV30, with D perhaps TRBD1 or TRBD2 (5 bases each). The germline V gene has CDR1 GTSNPN and CDR2 SVGIG (reference sequence). This CDR3 spans 17 amino acids. Trimming removed 1 base at V and 0 bases at J, with 17 bases between. This CDR3 reads CAWSAPPGRSSTDTQYF. The CDR3 nucleotides are TGTGCCTGGAGTGCACCCCCGGGGCGATCTAGCACAGATACGCAGTATTTT.

V usage is TRBV9 and J usage is TRBJ2-6; 11 bases line up with TRBD1. Germline-derived CDR1 and CDR2 are SGDLS and YYNGEE. The CDR3 spans 18 residues. V shed 3 bases and J 0 bases; nucleotides not matched to a gene: 5. CDR3 region: CASSAGTGGLSGANVLTF. CDR3 nucleotides: TGTGCCAGCAGCGCCGGGACAGGGGGGCTCTCTGGGGCCAACGTCCTGACTTTC.

J is TRBJ1-1 and V is TRBV19; possible D gene TRBD1, 6 bases. The CDR3 is 14 amino acids. CDR1 is LNHDA, CDR2 SQIVND, per germline (reference sequence). With 3 bases removed from V and 6 bases from J, the gap between germline ends came to 14 bases. This chain's CDR3 is CASSMGAWGAEAFF. The CDR3 DNA reads TGTGCCAGTAGTATGGGGGCATGGGGGGCTGAAGCTTTCTTT.

The chain has TRBV9 and TRBJ2-2; D gene uncertain. There are 14 residues in the CDR3. Trimming removed 4 bases from V and 7 bases from J, with 14 bases in between. Looked up from germline, CDR1 is SGDLS and CDR2 is YYNGEE. The CDR3 protein is CASSLLTESGELFF. DNA for the CDR3: TGTGCCAGCAGCCTCCTGACGGAGAGCGGGGAGCTGTTTTTT.

The chain couples TRBV13 to TRBJ1-1; D may be TRBD1 (5 bases). The CDR3 extends over 14 amino acids. CDR1 and CDR2 from the germline V gene are PRHDT and FYEKMQ (reference sequence). V was trimmed by 4 bases and J by 3 bases, leaving 12 bases between them. In DNA, the CDR3 is TGTGCCAGCAGCTCGGGACGGGGGGACACTGAAGCTTTCTTT. It translates to CASSSGRGDTEAFF.

V usage is TRBV6-5 and J usage is TRBJ1-1; D gene ambiguous. Trimming pared 2 bases from V and 1 base from J, leaving 11 bases between. CDR3 size: 15 residues. CDR1 is MNHEY and CDR2 is SVGAGI in the germline V gene. CDR3 coding DNA: TGTGCCAGCAGTTACGGGCGTCAGCCGAACACTGAAGCTTTCTTT. Protein: CASSYGRQPNTEAFF.

V is TRBV6-5 and J is TRBJ1-1; D gene ambiguous. The ends were cut back, 0 bases at V and 0 bases at J, with 11 bases in the middle. The CDR3 totals 16 residues. Germline V gives CDR1 MNHEY, CDR2 SVGAGI. CDR3 protein: CASSYSPNGVNTEAFF. DNA of the CDR3: TGTGCCAGCAGTTACTCTCCGAACGGGGTGAACACTGAAGCTTTCTTT.

CDR3 bases: TGTGCCAGCAGTGCCTCGGGCAATCAGCCCCAGCATTTT. This encodes CASSASGNQPQHF. This chain connects TRBV27 to TRBJ1-5; D gene unclear. Germline V CDR1 and CDR2: MNHEY, SMNVEV (reference sequence). The CDR3 consists of 13 residues. Trimming left V 5 bases short and J 2 bases short, with 7 bases between.

The J gene is TRBJ2-7, the V gene TRBV5-4; D might be TRBD1 (6 bases). There are 14 residues in the CDR3. V was clipped by 4 bases and J by 4 bases, with 15 bases between them. Germline CDR1 and CDR2: SGHNT and YYREEE (reference sequence). DNA for the CDR3: TGTGCCAGCAGCCGCTTTGGGGGCAGGTACGAGCAGTACTTC. It translates to CASSRFGGRYEQYF.

V is TRBV7-3 and J is TRBJ1-2; D is possibly TRBD1 (6 bases). CDR1 is SGHTA and CDR2 is FQGTGA in the germline V gene. The CDR3 covers 15 residues. The V and J ends lost 5 bases and 8 bases respectively, with 21 bases between them. For the CDR3, the DNA is TGTGCCAGCAGCCCCTCGGGGGGGGACAATCGGGGCTACACCTTC. The encoded protein is CASSPSGGDNRGYTF.

This chain connects TRBV5-6 to TRBJ1-4; D gene uncertain. The V end was cut by 0 bases, the J end by 0 bases, with 9 bases between. Germline lookup yields CDR1 SGHDT and CDR2 YYEEEE. The CDR3 spans 16 residues. The chain's CDR3 is CASSLVGWATNEKLFF. CDR3 coding DNA: TGTGCCAGCAGCTTGGTAGGGTGGGCAACTAATGAAAAACTGTTTTTT.